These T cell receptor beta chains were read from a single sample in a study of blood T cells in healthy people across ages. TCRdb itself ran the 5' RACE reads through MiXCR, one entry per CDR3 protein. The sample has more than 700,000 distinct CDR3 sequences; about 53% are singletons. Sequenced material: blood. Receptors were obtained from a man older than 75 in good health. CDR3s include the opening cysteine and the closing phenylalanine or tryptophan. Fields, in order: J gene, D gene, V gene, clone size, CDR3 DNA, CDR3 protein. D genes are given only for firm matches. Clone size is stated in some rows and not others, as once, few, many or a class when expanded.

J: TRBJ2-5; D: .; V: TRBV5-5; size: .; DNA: TGTGCCAGCAGCCTTATCCCGGGAGAGACCCAGTACTTC; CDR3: CASSLIPGETQYF
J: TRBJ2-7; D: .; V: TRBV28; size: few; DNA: TGTGCCAGCAGTCCAAAGAGGTACGAGCAGTACTTC; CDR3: CASSPKRYEQYF
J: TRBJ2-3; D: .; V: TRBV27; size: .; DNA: TGTGCCAGCAGCTTGGGACGGCGCACAGATACGCAGTATTTT; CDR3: CASSLGRRTDTQYF
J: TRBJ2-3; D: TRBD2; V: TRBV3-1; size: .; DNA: TGTGCCAGCAGCCAAGATGGACTGACTAGCGGGAGTCGGGGCGCGTATTTT; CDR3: CASSQDGLTSGSRGAYF
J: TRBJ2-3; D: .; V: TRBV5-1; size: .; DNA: TGCGCCAGCAGCTTCTTAGGTCCCCAGACCACAGATACGCAGTATTTT; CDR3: CASSFLGPQTTDTQYF
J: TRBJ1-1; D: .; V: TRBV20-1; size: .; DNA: TGCAGTGCTAAACCGGGACAAGCGAACACTGAAGCTTTCTTT; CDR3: CSAKPGQANTEAFF
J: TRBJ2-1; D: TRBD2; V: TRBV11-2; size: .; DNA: TGTGCCAGCAGCTTAGGCGGGACTACCAATGAGCAGTTCTTC; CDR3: CASSLGGTTNEQFF
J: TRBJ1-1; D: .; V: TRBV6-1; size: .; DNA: TGTGCCAGCAGTCCGAAGACACGATTTGCCACTGAAGCTTTCTTT; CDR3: CASSPKTRFATEAFF
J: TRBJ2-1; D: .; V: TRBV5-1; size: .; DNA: TGCGCCAGCAGCTTAATCCGGGACAACTACAATGAGCAGTTCTTC; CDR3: CASSLIRDNYNEQFF
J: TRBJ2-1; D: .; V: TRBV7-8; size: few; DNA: TGTGCCAGCAGCTTAGCGGGTCAGAATGAGCAGTTCTTC; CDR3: CASSLAGQNEQFF
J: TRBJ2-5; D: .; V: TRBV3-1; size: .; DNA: TGTGCCAGCAGCCGGAGTAGTGGGAGCCTTCGGTACCAAGAGACCCAGTACTTC; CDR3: CASSRSSGSLRYQETQYF
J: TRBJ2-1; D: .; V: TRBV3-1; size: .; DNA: TGTGCCAGCTCCCGGGAGACCCAGTTCTTC; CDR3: CASSRETQFF
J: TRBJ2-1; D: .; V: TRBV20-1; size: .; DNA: TGCAGTGCTAGAGACGCCCGACAGAACTCCTACAATGAGCAGTTCTTC; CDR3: CSARDARQNSYNEQFF
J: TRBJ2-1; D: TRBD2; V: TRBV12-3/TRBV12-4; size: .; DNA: TGTGCCACCGGGGGGGATGAGCAGTTCTTC; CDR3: CATGGDEQFF
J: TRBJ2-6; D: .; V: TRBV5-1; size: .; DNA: TGCGCCAGCAGCTTGGAGGCGGGGGCCAACGTCCTGACTTTC; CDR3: CASSLEAGANVLTF
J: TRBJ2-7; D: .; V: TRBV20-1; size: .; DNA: TGCAGTGCTAGCCCTTGCCCCGGGGAATACGAGCAGTACTTC; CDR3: CSASPCPGEYEQYF
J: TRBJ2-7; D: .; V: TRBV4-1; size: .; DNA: TGCGCCAGCAGCCGAGCAGCCTGGAGCTCCTACGAGCAGTACTTC; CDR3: CASSRAAWSSYEQYF